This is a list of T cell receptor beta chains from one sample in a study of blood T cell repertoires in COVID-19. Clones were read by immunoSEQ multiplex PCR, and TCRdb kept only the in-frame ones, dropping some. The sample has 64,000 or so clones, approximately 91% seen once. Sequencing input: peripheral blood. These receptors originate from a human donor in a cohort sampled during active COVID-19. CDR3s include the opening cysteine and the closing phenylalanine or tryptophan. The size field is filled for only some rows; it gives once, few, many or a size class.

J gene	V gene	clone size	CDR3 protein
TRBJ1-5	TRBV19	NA	CASRSLRYNQPQHF
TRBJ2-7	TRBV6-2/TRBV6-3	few	CASSPGQYYEQYF
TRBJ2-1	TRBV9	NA	CASSEGDIHGEQFF
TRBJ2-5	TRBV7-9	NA	CASSPRGAPQETQYF
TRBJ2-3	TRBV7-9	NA	CASTGYGGDTQYF
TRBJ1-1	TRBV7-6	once	CASLQGLFIGNTEAFF
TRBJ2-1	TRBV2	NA	CASSPRTSGSDEQFF
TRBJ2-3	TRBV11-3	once	CASSFGRTDTQYF
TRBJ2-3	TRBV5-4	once	CAGRTISTDTQYF
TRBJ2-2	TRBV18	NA	CASSQGPGELFF
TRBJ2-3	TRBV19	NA	CASRDRNTDTQYF
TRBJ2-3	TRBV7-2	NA	CASSLVGTGTDTQYF
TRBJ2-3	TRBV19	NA	CASGRTSAFTDTQYF
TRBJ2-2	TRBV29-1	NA	CSVRDRGRWTGELFF
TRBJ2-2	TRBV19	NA	CASRGLAGVGSGELFF
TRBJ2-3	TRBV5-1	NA	CASSFLPSGGTDTQYF
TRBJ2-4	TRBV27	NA	CASSLLQARSIQYF
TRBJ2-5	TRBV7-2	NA	CASSLSELQTQYF
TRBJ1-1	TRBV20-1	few	CSASSPDRGAFF
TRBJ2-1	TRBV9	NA	CASSVEATAYNEQFF
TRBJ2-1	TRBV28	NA	CASTLPSVTNEQFF
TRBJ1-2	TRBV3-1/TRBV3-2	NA	CASSHQGPYGYTF
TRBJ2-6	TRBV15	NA	CATSRGSSGANVLTF
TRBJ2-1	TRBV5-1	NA	CASSLASSGRNEQFF
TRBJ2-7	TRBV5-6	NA	CASSFGALYGEQYF
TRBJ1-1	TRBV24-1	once	CATSDQKTGPTEAFF
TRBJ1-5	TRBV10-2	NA	CASSDRHSNQPQHF
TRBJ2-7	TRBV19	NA	CASSIQGLPSYEQYF
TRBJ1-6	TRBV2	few	CASSEGGLALHF
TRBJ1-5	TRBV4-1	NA	CASSQGRQGARNQPQHF
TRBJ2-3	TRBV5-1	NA	CASSFGGLAGVEAGLDTQYF
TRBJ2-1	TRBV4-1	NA	CASSHQAQGASYEQFF
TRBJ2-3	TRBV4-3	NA	CASSPQLAPTDTQYF
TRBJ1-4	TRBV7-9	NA	CASRGGQGKEKLFF
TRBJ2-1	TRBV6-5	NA	CASRLAGVGEQFF
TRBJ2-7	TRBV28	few	CASSLYREKGYEQYF
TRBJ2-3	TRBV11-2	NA	CASSFSYGKSTDTQYF
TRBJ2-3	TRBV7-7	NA	CASSLGTSGNTDTQYF
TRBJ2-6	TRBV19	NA	CASRTGTGGTGANVLTF
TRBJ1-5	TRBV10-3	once	CAISGGGQESFPQHF
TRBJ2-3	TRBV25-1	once	CASSEYRGPGDTQYF
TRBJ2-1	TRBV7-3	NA	CASSLGLASNEQFF
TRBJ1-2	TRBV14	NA	CASSQFQGGGYTF
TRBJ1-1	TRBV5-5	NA	CASSLIYRDDTEAFF